The rows below give T cell receptor beta chains drawn from one sample of a study of T cell responses to AZD1222 COVID-19 vaccine. Method: immunoSEQ multiplex PCR; TCRdb's copy keeps in-frame clones and lacks some. The table has 98,000 or so clones, about 90% seen once. The sample consisted of peripheral blood, taken 28 days after the second AZD1222 dose. The receptors originated from an adult who received the AZD1222 COVID-19 vaccine. The CDR3 runs from the conserved cysteine through the conserved F or W. D genes are given only for firm matches. Expanded clones get a size class; other rows say once, few or many, or leave the size out.

15,NA,TRBJ2-1,TRBV19,TRBD2,CASSGLANSYNEQFF,TGTGCCAGTAGTGGACTAGCGAACTCCTACAATGAGCAGTTCTTC
13,NA,TRBJ1-5,TRBV11-2,NA,CASSLQVNQPQHF,TGTGCCAGCAGCTTACAGGTGAATCAGCCCCAGCATTTT
15,NA,TRBJ2-7,TRBV6-5,TRBD2,CASSNGLAGVVEQYF,TGTGCCAGCAGCAACGGACTAGCGGGAGTAGTTGAGCAGTACTTC
14,NA,TRBJ2-2,TRBV9,NA,CASSVVVEAGELFF,TGTGCCAGCAGCGTAGTGGTTGAGGCCGGGGAGCTGTTTTTT
12,NA,TRBJ1-3,TRBV30,NA,CAWTVGVNTIYF,TGTGCCTGGACGGTCGGGGTGAACACCATATATTTT
15,NA,TRBJ2-3,TRBV5-1,TRBD2,CASSFRLAGADTQYF,TGCGCCAGCAGCTTTCGGCTAGCGGGAGCAGATACGCAGTATTTT
13,NA,TRBJ1-1,TRBV30,NA,CAFGLSFPTEAFF,TGTGCCTTCGGACTGTCTTTTCCCACTGAAGCTTTCTTT
14,NA,TRBJ2-7,TRBV27,TRBD1,CASSRDRWAYEQYF,TGTGCCAGCAGTCGGGACAGGTGGGCCTACGAGCAGTACTTC
15,NA,TRBJ2-7,TRBV27,TRBD1,CASGVGNRGRYEQYF,TGTGCCAGCGGGGTTGGAAACAGGGGACGCTACGAGCAGTACTTC
15,NA,TRBJ2-7,TRBV3-1/TRBV3-2,TRBD2,CASSQAKLAGVEQYF,TGTGCCAGCAGCCAAGCAAAGCTAGCGGGAGTCGAGCAGTACTTC
14,few,TRBJ1-4,TRBV7-9,TRBD1,CASSPGTGDEKLFF,TGTGCCAGCAGCCCCGGGACAGGGGACGAAAAACTGTTTTTT
13,NA,TRBJ1-1,TRBV7-9,NA,CASSLVGNTEAFF,TGTGCCAGCAGCTTAGTTGGGAACACTGAAGCTTTCTTT
15,NA,TRBJ2-1,TRBV5-1,NA,CASSLEGDAYNEQFF,TGCGCCAGCAGCTTGGAGGGGGACGCCTACAATGAGCAGTTCTTC
14,NA,TRBJ1-5,TRBV7-2,NA,CASSLKASGQPQHF,TGTGCCAGCAGCTTAAAAGCGAGTGGTCAGCCCCAGCATTTT
13,NA,TRBJ1-1,TRBV6-5,NA,CASSYTGGTEAFF,TGTGCCAGCAGTTACACAGGTGGGACTGAAGCTTTCTTT
16,NA,TRBJ1-1,TRBV7-9,TRBD1,CASSPHRDRSSTEAFF,TGTGCCAGCAGCCCTCACCGGGACAGGTCGTCCACTGAAGCTTTCTTT
14,NA,TRBJ1-4,TRBV30,NA,CAWNRRGDGEKLFF,TGTGCCTGGAATCGTAGGGGGGATGGTGAAAAACTGTTTTTT
12,NA,TRBJ1-2,TRBV6-5,TRBD1,CASRRTGDGYTF,TGTGCCAGCAGGCGGACAGGTGATGGCTACACCTTC
16,NA,TRBJ2-7,TRBV19,NA,CASSTHQQGGAREQYF,TGTGCCAGTAGTACCCACCAACAGGGGGGGGCCCGCGAGCAGTACTTC
12,NA,TRBJ1-2,TRBV12-3/TRBV12-4,TRBD1,CASSLGQDGYTF,TGTGCCAGCAGTCTCGGACAGGATGGCTACACCTTC
15,NA,TRBJ1-4,TRBV7-9,NA,CASSLVGGPNEKLFF,TGTGCCAGCAGCTTAGTGGGCGGCCCTAATGAAAAACTGTTTTTT
16,NA,TRBJ1-1,TRBV5-4,TRBD1,CASSSPETGANTEAFF,TGTGCCAGCAGCTCCCCCGAGACAGGGGCAAACACTGAAGCTTTCTTT
15,NA,TRBJ2-2,TRBV11-3,TRBD1,CASSFGQGATGELFF,TGTGCCAGCAGCTTTGGACAGGGTGCCACCGGGGAGCTGTTTTTT
15,NA,TRBJ1-6,TRBV6-6,TRBD1,CASYTGDRANSPLHF,TGTGCCAGCTATACCGGGGACAGGGCTAATTCACCCCTCCACTTT
12,NA,TRBJ2-3,TRBV30,NA,CALMDVGDTQYF,TGTGCCTTGATGGACGTTGGAGATACGCAGTATTTT
16,NA,TRBJ1-2,TRBV19,NA,CASSKKGVTVNYGYTF,TGTGCCAGTAGTAAAAAGGGAGTGACAGTGAACTATGGCTACACCTTC
11,NA,TRBJ1-1,TRBV5-4,TRBD1,CASLPQGAAFF,TGTGCCAGCCTACCACAGGGGGCAGCTTTCTTT
13,NA,TRBJ2-7,TRBV27,NA,CASSLAFSYEQYF,TGTGCCAGCAGCCTAGCTTTCTCCTACGAGCAGTACTTC
14,once,TRBJ2-5,TRBV5-6,TRBD1,CASSSTGTVETQYF,TGTGCCAGCAGCTCAACCGGGACAGTAGAGACCCAGTACTTC
14,NA,TRBJ2-2,TRBV7-9,TRBD1,CASSSGQGTGELFF,TGTGCCAGCAGCTCCGGACAGGGAACCGGGGAGCTGTTTTTT
13,NA,TRBJ1-1,TRBV12-3/TRBV12-4,NA,CASSRPGQRLPFF,TGTGCCAGCAGCCGACCGGGACAACGTTTGCCTTTCTTT
15,NA,TRBJ2-5,TRBV5-1,TRBD1,CASSLDEGQGETQYF,TGCGCCAGCAGCTTGGACGAGGGACAGGGGGAGACCCAGTACTTC
18,once,TRBJ2-1,TRBV15,TRBD1,CATSRDTARGSSYNEQFF,TGTGCCACCAGCAGAGACACAGCCAGGGGGTCGTCCTACAATGAGCAGTTCTTC
12,once,TRBJ2-1,TRBV2,NA,CASRGTVNEQFF,TGTGCCAGCAGGGGGACTGTTAATGAGCAGTTCTTC
16,NA,TRBJ1-5,TRBV6-2/TRBV6-3,NA,CASSPLSDRRNQPQHF,TGTGCCAGCAGCCCACTCAGTGACAGGCGCAATCAGCCCCAGCATTTT
14,NA,TRBJ2-3,TRBV10-3,TRBD2,CAMTSGSGTDTQYF,TGTGCCATGACTAGCGGGAGCGGCACAGATACGCAGTATTTT
15,few,TRBJ1-5,TRBV18,NA,CASSPGGNSNQPQHF,TGTGCCAGCTCACCGGGCGGAAATAGCAATCAGCCCCAGCATTTT
16,NA,TRBJ2-1,TRBV5-1,TRBD2,CASSLGSSGRAHEQFF,TGCGCCAGCAGCTTGGGTTCTAGCGGGAGGGCCCATGAGCAGTTCTTC
15,NA,TRBJ1-1,TRBV5-5,NA,CASSFGSVKGREAFF,TGTGCCAGCAGCTTCGGAAGTGTAAAGGGGAGAGAAGCTTTCTTT
14,NA,TRBJ1-2,TRBV2,NA,CASSAGAGNYGYTF,TGTGCCAGCAGTGCAGGGGCCGGTAACTATGGCTACACCTTC
15,NA,TRBJ2-1,TRBV7-6,TRBD1,CASSLAPGQNNEQFF,TGTGCCAGCAGCTTAGCGCCGGGACAGAACAATGAGCAGTTCTTC
15,NA,TRBJ1-1,TRBV11-2,TRBD1,CASSLTTGEVSEAFF,TGTGCCAGCAGCCTAACCACAGGGGAAGTGTCGGAAGCTTTCTTT
14,NA,TRBJ2-1,TRBV5-1,NA,CASSLGTSHNEQFF,TGCGCCAGCAGCTTGGGAACCAGCCATAATGAGCAGTTCTTC
13,NA,TRBJ1-1,TRBV28,NA,CASSLKGRTEAFF,TGTGCCAGCAGTTTGAAGGGGCGCACTGAAGCTTTCTTT
16,NA,TRBJ1-1,TRBV5-4,NA,CASSWARGVSSTEAFF,TGTGCCAGCAGCTGGGCCAGGGGAGTTTCTTCCACTGAAGCTTTCTTT
13,NA,TRBJ2-1,TRBV18,TRBD2,CASSPREGLEQFF,TGTGCCAGCTCACCACGGGAGGGGTTGGAGCAGTTCTTC
14,NA,TRBJ1-5,TRBV30,NA,CAWSPGTANQPQHF,TGTGCCTGGAGTCCCGGGACCGCCAATCAGCCCCAGCATTTT
13,once,TRBJ2-1,TRBV30,NA,CAWNPGSLGEQFF,TGTGCCTGGAATCCGGGATCTCTCGGTGAGCAGTTCTTC
15,NA,TRBJ2-1,TRBV7-9,TRBD2,CASSSVTSGSHEQFF,TGTGCCAGCAGCTCTGTGACTAGCGGGAGCCATGAGCAGTTCTTC
13,NA,TRBJ1-2,TRBV5-1,NA,CASSLAKGYGYTF,TGCGCCAGCAGCTTGGCCAAAGGGTATGGCTACACCTTC
14,NA,TRBJ1-4,TRBV7-9,NA,CASSLQGVGEKLFF,TGTGCCAGCAGTCTTCAGGGAGTCGGTGAAAAACTGTTTTTT
13,NA,TRBJ1-2,TRBV27,TRBD1,CASSPGTGIGYTF,TGTGCCAGCAGTCCCGGGACAGGGATTGGCTACACCTTC
11,NA,TRBJ2-1,TRBV27,NA,CASSSLWGQFF,TGTGCCAGCAGTTCCCTCTGGGGGCAGTTCTTC
14,NA,TRBJ1-4,TRBV19,NA,CASSITGWEGKLFF,TGTGCCAGTAGTATAACTGGGTGGGAAGGAAAACTGTTTTTT